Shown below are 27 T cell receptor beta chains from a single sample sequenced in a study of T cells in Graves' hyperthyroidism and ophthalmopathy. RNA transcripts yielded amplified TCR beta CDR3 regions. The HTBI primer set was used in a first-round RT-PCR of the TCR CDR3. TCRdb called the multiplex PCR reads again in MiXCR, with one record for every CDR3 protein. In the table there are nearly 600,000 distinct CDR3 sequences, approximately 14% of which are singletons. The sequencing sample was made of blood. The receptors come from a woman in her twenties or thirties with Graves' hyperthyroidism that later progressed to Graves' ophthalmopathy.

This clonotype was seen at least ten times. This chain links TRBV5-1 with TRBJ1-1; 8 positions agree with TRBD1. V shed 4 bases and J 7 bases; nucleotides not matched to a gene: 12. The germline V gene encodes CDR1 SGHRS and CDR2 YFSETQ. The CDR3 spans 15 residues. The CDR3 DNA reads TGCGCCAGCAGCCCACGGACAGGGAGCGCTCTTGAAGCTTTCTTT. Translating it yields CASSPRTGSALEAFF.

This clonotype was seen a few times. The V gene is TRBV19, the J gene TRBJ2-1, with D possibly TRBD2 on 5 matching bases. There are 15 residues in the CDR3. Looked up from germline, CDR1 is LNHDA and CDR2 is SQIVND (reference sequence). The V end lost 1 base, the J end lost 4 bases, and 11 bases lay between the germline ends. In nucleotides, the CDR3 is TGTGCCAGTAGTATAGGCGGGCAGTTATACAATGAGCAGTTCTTC. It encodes CASSIGGQLYNEQFF.

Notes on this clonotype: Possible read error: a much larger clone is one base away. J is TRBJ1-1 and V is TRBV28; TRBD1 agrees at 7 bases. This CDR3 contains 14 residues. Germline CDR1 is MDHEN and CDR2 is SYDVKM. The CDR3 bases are TGTGCCAGCAGTTTTTGGGGAGGGGGCGGGGAAGCTCTCTTT. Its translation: CASSFWGGGGEALF.

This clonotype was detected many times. The CDR3 DNA reads TGTGCCACCAGTGATTTCAGGGGCGGTTGGGGGAATGAGCAGTTCTTC. This gives the protein CATSDFRGGWGNEQFF. The genes are TRBV24-1 and TRBJ2-1; tentative D call: TRBD1 (6 bases). Germline CDR1 is KGHDR and CDR2 is SFDVKD. V was trimmed by 1 base and J by 7 bases, leaving 16 bases between them. The length of the CDR3 is 16 residues.

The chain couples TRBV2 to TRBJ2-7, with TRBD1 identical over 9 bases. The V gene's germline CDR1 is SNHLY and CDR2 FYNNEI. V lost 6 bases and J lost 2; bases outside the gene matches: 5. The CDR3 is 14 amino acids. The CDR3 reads CASRGTGYTYEQYF. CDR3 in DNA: TGTGCCAGCAGGGGGACAGGGTATACCTACGAGCAGTACTTC.

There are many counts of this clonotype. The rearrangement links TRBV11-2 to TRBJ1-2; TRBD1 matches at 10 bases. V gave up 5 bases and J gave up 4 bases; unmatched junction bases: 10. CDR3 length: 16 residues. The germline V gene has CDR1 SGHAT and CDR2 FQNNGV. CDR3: CASSAIRDRGLYGYTF. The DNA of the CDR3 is TGTGCCAGCAGCGCGATCCGGGACAGGGGACTCTATGGCTACACCTTC.

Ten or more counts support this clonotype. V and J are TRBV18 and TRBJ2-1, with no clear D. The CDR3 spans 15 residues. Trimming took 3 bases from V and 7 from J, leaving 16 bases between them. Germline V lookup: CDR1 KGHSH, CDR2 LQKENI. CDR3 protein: CASSPSAARRNEQFF. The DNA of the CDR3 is TGTGCCAGCTCACCTTCGGCAGCCCGACGGAATGAGCAGTTCTTC.

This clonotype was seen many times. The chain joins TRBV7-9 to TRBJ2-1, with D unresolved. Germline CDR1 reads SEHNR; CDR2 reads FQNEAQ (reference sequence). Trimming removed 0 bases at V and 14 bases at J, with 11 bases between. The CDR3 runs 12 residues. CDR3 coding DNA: TGTGCCAGCAGCTTAGCGGGTGGATGGAAGTTCTTC. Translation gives CASSLAGGWKFF.

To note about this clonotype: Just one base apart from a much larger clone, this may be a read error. The CDR3 DNA reads as TGCAGTGCTAGGGGGACTAGCGGCCCGGGCACCCAGTACTTC. Its protein product is CSARGTSGPGTQYF. The V and J genes are TRBV20-1 and TRBJ2-5; 11 positions agree with TRBD2. With V trimmed by 3 bases and J by 8 bases, 8 bases remained unmatched. This CDR3 has 14 residues. Per germline, CDR1 DFQATT and CDR2 SNEGSKA (reference sequence).

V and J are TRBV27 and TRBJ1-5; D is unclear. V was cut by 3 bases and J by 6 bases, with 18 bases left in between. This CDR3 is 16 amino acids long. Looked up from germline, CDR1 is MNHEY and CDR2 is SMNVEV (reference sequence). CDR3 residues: CASSFSATRLSQPQHF. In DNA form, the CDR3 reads TGTGCCAGCAGTTTTTCGGCTACCCGCCTTAGTCAGCCCCAGCATTTT.

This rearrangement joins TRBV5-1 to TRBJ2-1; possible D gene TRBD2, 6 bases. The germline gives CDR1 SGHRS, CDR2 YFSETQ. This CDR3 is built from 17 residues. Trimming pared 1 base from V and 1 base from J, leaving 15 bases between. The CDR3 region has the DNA TGCGCCAGCAGCTTGTCTGGGGCTAGCGAGTCCTACAATGAGCAGTTCTTC. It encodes CASSLSGASESYNEQFF.

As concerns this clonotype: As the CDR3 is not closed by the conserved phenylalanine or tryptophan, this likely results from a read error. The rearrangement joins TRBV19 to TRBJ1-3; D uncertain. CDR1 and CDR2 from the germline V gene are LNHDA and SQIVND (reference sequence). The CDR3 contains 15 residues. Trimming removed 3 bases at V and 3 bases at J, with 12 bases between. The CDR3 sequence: CASSIDSGGGNTIYL. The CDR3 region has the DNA TGTGCCAGTAGTATTGACTCGGGAGGTGGAAACACCATATATCTT.

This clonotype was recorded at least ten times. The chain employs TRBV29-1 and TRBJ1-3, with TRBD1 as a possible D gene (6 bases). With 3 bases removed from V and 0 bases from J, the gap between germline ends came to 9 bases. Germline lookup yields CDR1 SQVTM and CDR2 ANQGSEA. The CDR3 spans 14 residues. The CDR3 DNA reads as TGCAGCGTTGAGACAGGATACTCTGGAAACACCATATATTTT. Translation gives CSVETGYSGNTIYF.

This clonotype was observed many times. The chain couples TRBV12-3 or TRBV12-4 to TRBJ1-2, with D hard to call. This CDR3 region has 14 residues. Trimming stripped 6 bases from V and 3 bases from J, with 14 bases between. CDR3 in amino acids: CASSPFALDYGYTF. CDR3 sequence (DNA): TGTGCCAGCAGCCCCTTTGCCCTAGACTATGGCTACACCTTC.

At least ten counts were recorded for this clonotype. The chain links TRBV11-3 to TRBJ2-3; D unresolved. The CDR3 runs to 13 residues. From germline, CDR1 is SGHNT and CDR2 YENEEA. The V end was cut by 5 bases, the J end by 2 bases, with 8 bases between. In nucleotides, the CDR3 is TGTGCCAGCAGCCTTATCATCACAGATACGCAGTATTTT. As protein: CASSLIITDTQYF. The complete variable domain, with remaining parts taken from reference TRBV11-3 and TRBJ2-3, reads EAGVVQSPRYKIIEKKQPVAFWCNPISGHNTLYWYLQNLGQGPELLIRYENEEAVDDSQLPKDRFSAERLKGVDSTLKIQPAELGDSAVYLCASSLIITDTQYFGPGTRLTVL.

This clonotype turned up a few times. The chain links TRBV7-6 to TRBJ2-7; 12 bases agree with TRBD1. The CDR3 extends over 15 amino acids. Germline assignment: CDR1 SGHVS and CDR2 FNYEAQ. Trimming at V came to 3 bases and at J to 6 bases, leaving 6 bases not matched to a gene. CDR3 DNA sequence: TGTGCCAGCAGCTTCGCCGGGACAGGGGGCGGCGAGCAGTACTTC. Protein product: CASSFAGTGGGEQYF.

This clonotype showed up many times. The CDR3: CASLQGARDSPLHF. For the CDR3, the DNA is TGTGCCAGCCTACAGGGGGCACGCGATTCACCCCTCCACTTT. V and J are TRBV28 and TRBJ1-6; 9 bases are a match to TRBD1. Germline CDR1 MDHEN, CDR2 SYDVKM. V lost 8 bases, J lost 8 bases, and 7 bases stayed unmatched. CDR3 length: 14 amino acids.

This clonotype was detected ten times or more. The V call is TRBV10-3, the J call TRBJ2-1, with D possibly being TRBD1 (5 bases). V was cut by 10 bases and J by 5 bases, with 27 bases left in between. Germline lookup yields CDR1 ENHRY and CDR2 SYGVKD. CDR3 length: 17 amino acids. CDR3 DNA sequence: TGTGCCACCGGACCAACCCTTTGGGGCCAGGATAACAATGAGCAGTTCTTC. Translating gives CATGPTLWGQDNNEQFF.

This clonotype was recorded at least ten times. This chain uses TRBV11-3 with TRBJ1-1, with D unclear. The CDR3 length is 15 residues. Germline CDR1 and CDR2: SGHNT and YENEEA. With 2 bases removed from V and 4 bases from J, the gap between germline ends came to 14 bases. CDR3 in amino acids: CASSLNGGAATEAFF. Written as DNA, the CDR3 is TGTGCCAGCAGCTTAAACGGAGGAGCTGCCACTGAAGCTTTCTTT. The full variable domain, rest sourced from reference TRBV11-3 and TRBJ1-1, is EAGVVQSPRYKIIEKKQPVAFWCNPISGHNTLYWYLQNLGQGPELLIRYENEEAVDDSQLPKDRFSAERLKGVDSTLKIQPAELGDSAVYLCASSLNGGAATEAFFGQGTRLTVV.

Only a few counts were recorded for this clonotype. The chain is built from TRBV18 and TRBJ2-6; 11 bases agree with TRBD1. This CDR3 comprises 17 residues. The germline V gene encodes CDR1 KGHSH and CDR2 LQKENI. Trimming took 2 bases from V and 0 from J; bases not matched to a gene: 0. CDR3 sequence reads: CASSPGTGGSGANVLTF. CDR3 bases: TGTGCCAGCTCACCAGGGACAGGGGGCTCTGGGGCCAACGTCCTGACTTTC. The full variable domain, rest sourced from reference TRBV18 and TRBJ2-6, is NAGVMQNPRHLVRRRGQEARLRCSPMKGHSHVYWYRQLPEEGLKFMVYLQKENIIDESGMPKERFSAEFPKEGPSILRIQQVVRGDSAAYFCASSPGTGGSGANVLTFGAGSRLTVL.

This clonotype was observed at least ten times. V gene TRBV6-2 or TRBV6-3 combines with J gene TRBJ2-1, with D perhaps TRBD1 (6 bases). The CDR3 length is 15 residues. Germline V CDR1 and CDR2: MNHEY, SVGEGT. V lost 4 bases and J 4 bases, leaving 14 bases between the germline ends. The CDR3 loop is CASSSRGNPYNEQFF. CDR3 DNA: TGTGCCAGCAGTTCCAGGGGTAACCCGTACAATGAGCAGTTCTTC.

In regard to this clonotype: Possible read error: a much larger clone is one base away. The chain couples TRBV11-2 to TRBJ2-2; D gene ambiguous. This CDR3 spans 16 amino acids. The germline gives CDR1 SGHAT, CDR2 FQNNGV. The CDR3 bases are TGTGGCAGCAGCCCCCATACGGGTCGGGACACCGGGGAGCTGTTTTTT. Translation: CGSSPHTGRDTGELFF.

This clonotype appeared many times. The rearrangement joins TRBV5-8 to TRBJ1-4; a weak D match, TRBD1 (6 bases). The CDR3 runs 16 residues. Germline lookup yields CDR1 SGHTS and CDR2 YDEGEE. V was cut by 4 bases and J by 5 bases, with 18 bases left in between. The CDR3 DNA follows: TGTGCCAGCAGCCACCGGGAGGGGGGGCTCAATGAAAAACTGTTTTTT. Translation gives CASSHREGGLNEKLFF.

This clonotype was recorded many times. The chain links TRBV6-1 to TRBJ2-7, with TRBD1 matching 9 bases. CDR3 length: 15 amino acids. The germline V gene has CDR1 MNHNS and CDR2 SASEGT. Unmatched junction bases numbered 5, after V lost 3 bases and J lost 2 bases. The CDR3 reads CASSDRQGEPYEQYF. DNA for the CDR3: TGTGCCAGCAGTGACCGACAGGGGGAACCCTACGAGCAGTACTTC.

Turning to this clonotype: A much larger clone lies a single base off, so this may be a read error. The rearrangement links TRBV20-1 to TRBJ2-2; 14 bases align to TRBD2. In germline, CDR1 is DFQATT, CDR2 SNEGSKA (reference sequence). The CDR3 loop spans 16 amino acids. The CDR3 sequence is CSAPGLAGVGTGEPFF. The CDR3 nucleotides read TGCAGTGCCCCGGGACTAGCGGGAGTTGGAACCGGGGAGCCGTTTTTT.

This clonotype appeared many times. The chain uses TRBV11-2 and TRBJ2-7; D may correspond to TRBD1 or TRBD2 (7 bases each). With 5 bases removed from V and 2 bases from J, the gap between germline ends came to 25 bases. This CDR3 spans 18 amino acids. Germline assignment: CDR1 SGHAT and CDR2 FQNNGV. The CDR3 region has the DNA TGTGCCAGCAGCCCGGCAGGGGGGGGAGAGCTCCCTCCCTACGAGCAGTACTTC. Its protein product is CASSPAGGGELPPYEQYF.

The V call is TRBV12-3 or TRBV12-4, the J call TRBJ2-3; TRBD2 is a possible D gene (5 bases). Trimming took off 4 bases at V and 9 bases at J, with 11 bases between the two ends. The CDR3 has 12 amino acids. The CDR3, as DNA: TGTGCCAGCAGTTCTCAGACGGGGACGCAGTATTTT. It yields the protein CASSSQTGTQYF.